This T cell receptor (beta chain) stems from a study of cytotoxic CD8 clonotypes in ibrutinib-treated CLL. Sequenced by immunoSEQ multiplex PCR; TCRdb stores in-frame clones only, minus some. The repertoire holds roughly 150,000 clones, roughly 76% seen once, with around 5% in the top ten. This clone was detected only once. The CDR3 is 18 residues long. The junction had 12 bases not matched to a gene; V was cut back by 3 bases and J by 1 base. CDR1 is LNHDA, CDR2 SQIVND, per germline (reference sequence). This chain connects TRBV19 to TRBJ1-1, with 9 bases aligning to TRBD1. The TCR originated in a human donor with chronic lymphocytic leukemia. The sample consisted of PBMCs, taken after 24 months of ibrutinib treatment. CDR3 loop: CASSIRGQGVVGNTEAFF. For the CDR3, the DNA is TGTGCCAGTAGTATTAGGGGACAGGGTGTCGTCGGGAACACTGAAGCTTTCTTT.